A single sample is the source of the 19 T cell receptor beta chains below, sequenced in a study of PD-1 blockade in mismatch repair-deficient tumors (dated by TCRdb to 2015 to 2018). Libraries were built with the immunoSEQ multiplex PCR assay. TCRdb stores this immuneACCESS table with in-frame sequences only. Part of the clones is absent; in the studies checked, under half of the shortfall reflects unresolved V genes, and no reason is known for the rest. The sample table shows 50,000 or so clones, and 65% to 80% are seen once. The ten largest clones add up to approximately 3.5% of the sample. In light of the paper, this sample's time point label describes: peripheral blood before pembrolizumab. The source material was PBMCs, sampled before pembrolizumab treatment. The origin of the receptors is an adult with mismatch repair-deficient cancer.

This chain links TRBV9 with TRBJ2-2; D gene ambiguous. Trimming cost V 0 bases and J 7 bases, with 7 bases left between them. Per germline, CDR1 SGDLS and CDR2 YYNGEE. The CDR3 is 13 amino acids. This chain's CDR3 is CASSVEGIGELFF. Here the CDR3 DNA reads TGTGCCAGCAGCGTAGAGGGAATCGGGGAGCTGTTTTTT.

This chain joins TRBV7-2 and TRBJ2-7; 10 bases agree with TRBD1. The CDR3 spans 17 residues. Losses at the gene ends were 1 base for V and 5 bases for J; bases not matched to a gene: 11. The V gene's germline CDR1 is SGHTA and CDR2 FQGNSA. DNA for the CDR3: TGTGCCAGCAGCTTAGGAAGGGACAGGGGCCGCAGCGACGAGCAGTACTTC. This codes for CASSLGRDRGRSDEQYF.

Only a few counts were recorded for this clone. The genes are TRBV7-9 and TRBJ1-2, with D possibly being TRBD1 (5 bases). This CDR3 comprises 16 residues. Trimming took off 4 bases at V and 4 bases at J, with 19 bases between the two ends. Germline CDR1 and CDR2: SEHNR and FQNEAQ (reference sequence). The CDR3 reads CASSSRDGLHPYGYTF. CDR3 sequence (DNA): TGTGCCAGCAGCTCCCGGGACGGACTACATCCCTATGGCTACACCTTC.

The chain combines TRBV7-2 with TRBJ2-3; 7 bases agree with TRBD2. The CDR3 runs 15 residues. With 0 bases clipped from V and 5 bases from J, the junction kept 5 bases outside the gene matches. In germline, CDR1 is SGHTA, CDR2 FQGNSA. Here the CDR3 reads CASSLAGGPGDTQYF. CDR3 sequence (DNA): TGTGCCAGCAGCTTAGCGGGAGGGCCGGGAGATACGCAGTATTTT.

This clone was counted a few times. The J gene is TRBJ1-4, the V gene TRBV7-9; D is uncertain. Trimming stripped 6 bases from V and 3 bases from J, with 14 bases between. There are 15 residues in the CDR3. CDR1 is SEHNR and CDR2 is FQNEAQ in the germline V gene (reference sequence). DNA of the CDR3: TGTGCCAGCAGACGCAACGGGGTTTCTAATGAAAAACTGTTTTTT. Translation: CASRRNGVSNEKLFF.

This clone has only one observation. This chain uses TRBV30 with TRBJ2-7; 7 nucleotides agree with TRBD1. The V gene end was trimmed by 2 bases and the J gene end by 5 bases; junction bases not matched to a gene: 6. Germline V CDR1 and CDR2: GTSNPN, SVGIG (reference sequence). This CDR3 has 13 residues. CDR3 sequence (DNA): TGTGCCTGGAGTAAGGGGGCAGTCCACGAGCAGTACTTC. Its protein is CAWSKGAVHEQYF.

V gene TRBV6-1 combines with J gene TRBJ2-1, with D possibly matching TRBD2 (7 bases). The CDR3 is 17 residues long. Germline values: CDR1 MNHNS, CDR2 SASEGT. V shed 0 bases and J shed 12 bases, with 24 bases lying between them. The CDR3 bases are TGTGCCAGCAGTGAAGCTCCGGGCGGGGGCGCAATAGGAGGGCAGTTCTTC. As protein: CASSEAPGGGAIGGQFF.

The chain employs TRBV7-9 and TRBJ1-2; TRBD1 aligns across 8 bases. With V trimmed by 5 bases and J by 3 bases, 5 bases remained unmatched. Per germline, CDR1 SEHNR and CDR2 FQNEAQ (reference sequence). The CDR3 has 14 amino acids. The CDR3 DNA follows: TGTGCCAGCAGCCCCCAGGGGGCGGACTATGGCTACACCTTC. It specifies CASSPQGADYGYTF.

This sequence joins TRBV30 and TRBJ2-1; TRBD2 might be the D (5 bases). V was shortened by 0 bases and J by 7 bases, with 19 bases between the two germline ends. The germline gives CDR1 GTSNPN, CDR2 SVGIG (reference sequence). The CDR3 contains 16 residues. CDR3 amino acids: CAWSVRSGSSRNEQFF. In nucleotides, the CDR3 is TGTGCCTGGAGTGTACGTTCGGGGAGTAGTAGAAATGAGCAGTTCTTC.

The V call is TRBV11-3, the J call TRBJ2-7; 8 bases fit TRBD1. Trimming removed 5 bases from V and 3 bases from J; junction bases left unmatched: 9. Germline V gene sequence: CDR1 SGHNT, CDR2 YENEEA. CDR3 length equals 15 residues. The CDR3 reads CASSQRNRGIYEQYF. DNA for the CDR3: TGTGCCAGCAGCCAGCGTAACAGGGGGATCTACGAGCAGTACTTC. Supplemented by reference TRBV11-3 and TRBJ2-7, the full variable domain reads EAGVVQSPRYKIIEKKQPVAFWCNPISGHNTLYWYLQNLGQGPELLIRYENEEAVDDSQLPKDRFSAERLKGVDSTLKIQPAELGDSAVYLCASSQRNRGIYEQYFGPGTRLTVT.

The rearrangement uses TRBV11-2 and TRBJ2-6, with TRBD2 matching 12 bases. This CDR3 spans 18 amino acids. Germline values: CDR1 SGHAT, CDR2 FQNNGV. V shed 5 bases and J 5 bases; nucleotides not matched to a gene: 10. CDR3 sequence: CASSTGLAGTTWANVLTF. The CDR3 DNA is TGTGCCAGCAGCACCGGACTAGCGGGAACCACCTGGGCCAACGTCCTGACTTTC.

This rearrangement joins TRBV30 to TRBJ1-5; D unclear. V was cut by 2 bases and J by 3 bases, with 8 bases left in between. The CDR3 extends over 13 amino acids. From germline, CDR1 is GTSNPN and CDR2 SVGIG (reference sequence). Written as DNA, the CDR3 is TGTGCCTGGAGTTTCGGGAACAATCAGCCCCAGCATTTT. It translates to CAWSFGNNQPQHF.

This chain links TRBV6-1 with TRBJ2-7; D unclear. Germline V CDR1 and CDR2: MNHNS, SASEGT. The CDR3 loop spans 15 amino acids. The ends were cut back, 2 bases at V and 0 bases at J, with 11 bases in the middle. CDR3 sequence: CASSEWATSSYEQYF. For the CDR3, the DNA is TGTGCCAGCAGTGAATGGGCCACGAGCTCCTACGAGCAGTACTTC.

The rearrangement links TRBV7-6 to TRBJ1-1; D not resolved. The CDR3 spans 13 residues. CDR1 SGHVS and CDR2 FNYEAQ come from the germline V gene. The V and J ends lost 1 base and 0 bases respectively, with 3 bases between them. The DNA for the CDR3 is TGTGCCAGCAGCTTAGAACTGAACACTGAAGCTTTCTTT. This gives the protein CASSLELNTEAFF.

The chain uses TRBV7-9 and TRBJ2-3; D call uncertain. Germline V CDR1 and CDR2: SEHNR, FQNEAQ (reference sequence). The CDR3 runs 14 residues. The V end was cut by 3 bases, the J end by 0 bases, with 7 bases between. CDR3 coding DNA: TGTGCCAGCAGCTTTGCGGTTAGCACAGATACGCAGTATTTT. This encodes CASSFAVSTDTQYF. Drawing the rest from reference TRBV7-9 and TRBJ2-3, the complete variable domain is DTGVSQNPRHKITKRGQNVTFRCDPISEHNRLYWYRQTLGQGPEFLTYFQNEAQLEKSRLLSDRFSAERPKGSFSTLEIQRTEQGDSAMYLCASSFAVSTDTQYFGPGTRLTVL.

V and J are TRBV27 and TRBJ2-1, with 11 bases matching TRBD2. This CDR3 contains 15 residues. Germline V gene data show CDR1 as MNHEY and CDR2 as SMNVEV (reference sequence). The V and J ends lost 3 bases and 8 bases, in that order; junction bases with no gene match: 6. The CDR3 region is CASSFSSGRFDEQFF. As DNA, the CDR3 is TGTGCCAGCAGTTTTTCTAGCGGGAGGTTTGATGAGCAGTTCTTC.

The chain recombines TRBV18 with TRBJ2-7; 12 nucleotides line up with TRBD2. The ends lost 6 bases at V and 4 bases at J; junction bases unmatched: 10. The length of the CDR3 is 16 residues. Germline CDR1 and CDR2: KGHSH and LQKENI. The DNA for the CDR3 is TGTGCCAGCTCCCCGGATGGACTAGCGGGGATATACGAGCAGTACTTC. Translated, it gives CASSPDGLAGIYEQYF.

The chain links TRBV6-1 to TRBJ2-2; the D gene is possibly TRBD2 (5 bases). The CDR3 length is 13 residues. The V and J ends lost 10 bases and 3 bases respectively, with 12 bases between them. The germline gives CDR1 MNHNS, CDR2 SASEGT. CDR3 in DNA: TGTGCCACCGGGGAGAGCGACACCGGGGAGCTGTTTTTT. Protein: CATGESDTGELFF.

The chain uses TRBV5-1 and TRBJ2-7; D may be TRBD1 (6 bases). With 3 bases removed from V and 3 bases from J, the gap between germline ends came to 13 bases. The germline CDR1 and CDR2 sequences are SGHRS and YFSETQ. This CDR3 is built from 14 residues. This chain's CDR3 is CASSSQTGNYEQYF. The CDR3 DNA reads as TGCGCCAGCAGCTCCCAGACAGGTAACTACGAGCAGTACTTC. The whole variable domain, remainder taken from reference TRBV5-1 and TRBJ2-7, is KAGVTQTPRYLIKTRGQQVTLSCSPISGHRSVSWYQQTPGQGLQFLFEYFSETQRNKGNFPGRFSGRQFSNSRSEMNVSTLELGDSALYLCASSSQTGNYEQYFGPGTRLTVT.